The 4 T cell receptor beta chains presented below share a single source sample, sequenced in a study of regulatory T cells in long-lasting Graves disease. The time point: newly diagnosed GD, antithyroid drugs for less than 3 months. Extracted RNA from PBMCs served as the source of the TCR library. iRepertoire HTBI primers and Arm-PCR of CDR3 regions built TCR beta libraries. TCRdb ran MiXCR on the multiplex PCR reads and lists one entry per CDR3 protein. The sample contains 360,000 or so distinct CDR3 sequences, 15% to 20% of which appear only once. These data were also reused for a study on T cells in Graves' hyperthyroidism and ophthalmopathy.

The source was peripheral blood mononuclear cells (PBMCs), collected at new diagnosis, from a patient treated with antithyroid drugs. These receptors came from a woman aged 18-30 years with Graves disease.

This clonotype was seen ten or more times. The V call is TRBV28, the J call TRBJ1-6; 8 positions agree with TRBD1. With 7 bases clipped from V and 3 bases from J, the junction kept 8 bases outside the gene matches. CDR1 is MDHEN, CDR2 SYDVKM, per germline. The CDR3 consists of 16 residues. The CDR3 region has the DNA TGTGCCAGCAACCAAGGACAGGGTTACTATAATTCACCCCTCCACTTT. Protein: CASNQGQGYYNSPLHF. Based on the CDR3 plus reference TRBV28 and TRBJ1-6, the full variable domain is DVKVTQSSRYLVKRTGEKVFLECVQDMDHENMFWYRQDPGLGLRLIYFSYDVKMKEKGDIPEGYSVSREKKERFSLILESASTNQTSMYLCASNQGQGYYNSPLHFGNGTRLTVT.

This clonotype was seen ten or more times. The CDR3 DNA sequence: TGTGCCAGCAGTTTATCGCCGGCTAGTATCGAGCAGTTCTTC. Its protein is CASSLSPASIEQFF. The chain carries TRBV27 and TRBJ2-1, with unresolved D. This CDR3 is built from 14 residues. From germline, CDR1 is MNHEY and CDR2 SMNVEV (reference sequence). The V end lost 0 bases, the J end lost 10 bases, and 13 bases lay between the germline ends.

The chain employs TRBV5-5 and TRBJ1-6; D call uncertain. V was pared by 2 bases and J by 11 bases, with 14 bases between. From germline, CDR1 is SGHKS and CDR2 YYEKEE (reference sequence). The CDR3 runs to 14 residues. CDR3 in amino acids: CASSFLGEIPPLHF. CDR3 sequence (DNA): TGTGCCAGCAGCTTTTTAGGAGAGATCCCACCCCTCCACTTT.

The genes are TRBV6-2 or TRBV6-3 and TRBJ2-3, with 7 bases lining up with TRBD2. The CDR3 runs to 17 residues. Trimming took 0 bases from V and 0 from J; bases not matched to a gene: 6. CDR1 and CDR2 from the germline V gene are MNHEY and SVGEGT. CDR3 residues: CASSYSPWRESTDTQYF. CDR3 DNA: TGTGCCAGCAGTTACTCCCCGTGGCGGGAGAGCACAGATACGCAGTATTTT.